A selection of T cell receptor beta chains follows, all from one sample in a study of molecular identifiers for immune sequencing clone quantification. Each CDR3 protein is one row after TCRdb ran MiXCR on the PCR reads. The table lists roughly 90,000 distinct CDR3 sequences, around 25% of them singletons. Sequencing was carried out using naive CD8+ T cells from blood, with Jurkat cell RNA spiked in. Every receptor here comes from a human donor in good health. Some libraries in this study had Jurkat cell RNA spiked in. Each CDR3 is given with its conserved first and last residue. Fields, in order: D gene, clone size, J gene, V gene, CDR3 protein, CDR3 DNA. A D gene is named only where the DNA matches it firmly. Rows give clone size only sometimes, using once, few, many, or a class for an expanded clone.

>NA|many|TRBJ1-1|TRBV5-1
CASSLAGANTEAFF
TGCGCCAGCAGCTTGGCCGGGGCGAACACTGAAGCTTTCTTT
>NA|many|TRBJ1-1|TRBV30
CAWSLGGFNTEAFF
TGTGCCTGGAGCCTAGGGGGATTTAACACTGAAGCTTTCTTT
>TRBD1|many|TRBJ2-1|TRBV12-3/TRBV12-4
CASSPTGGLIF
TGTGCCAGCAGTCCGACAGGGGGCTTGATCTTC
>TRBD1|many|TRBJ2-7|TRBV4-3
CASSQGDSLDYEQYF
TGCGCCAGCAGCCAAGGGGACAGTTTAGACTACGAGCAGTACTTC
>NA|many|TRBJ2-7|TRBV5-6
CASSLGTTYEQYF
TGTGCCAGCAGCCTGGGGACCACCTACGAGCAGTACTTC
>NA|many|TRBJ1-5|TRBV7-8
CASRRDSNQPQHF
TGTGCCAGCCGCCGGGACAGCAATCAGCCCCAGCATTTT
>TRBD1|few|TRBJ2-7|TRBV12-3/TRBV12-4
CASRGTGPYEQYF
TGTGCCAGCAGAGGGACAGGGCCCTACGAGCAGTACTTC
>NA|many|TRBJ1-1|TRBV12-3/TRBV12-4
CASSLGGYGTEAFF
TGTGCCAGCAGTTTAGGGGGATACGGCACTGAAGCTTTCTTT
>NA|many|TRBJ2-3|TRBV6-5
CASSWAASTDTQYF
TGTGCCAGCAGTTGGGCAGCCAGCACAGATACGCAGTATTTT
>NA|few|TRBJ2-1|TRBV20-1
CSATTEVSYNEQFF
TGCAGTGCTACTACGGAGGTGTCCTACAATGAGCAGTTCTTC
>TRBD2|many|TRBJ2-3|TRBV10-3
CAISDPPGGTDTQYF
TGTGCCATCAGTGATCCCCCGGGAGGGACAGATACGCAGTATTTT
>TRBD2|few|TRBJ2-7|TRBV4-1
CASSPFLSGGPSYEQYF
TGCGCCAGCAGCCCATTCCTCAGCGGGGGACCCTCCTACGAGCAGTACTTC
>NA|many|TRBJ2-3|TRBV7-9
CASSPGDFSSTDTQYF
TGTGCCAGCAGCCCCGGAGATTTTTCTAGCACAGATACGCAGTATTTT
>NA|many|TRBJ1-5|TRBV7-2
CASSPDPGPQPQHF
TGTGCCAGCAGCCCAGACCCCGGCCCTCAGCCCCAGCATTTT
>TRBD1|NA|TRBJ1-3|TRBV4-1
CASSQARGAGNTIYF
TGCGCCAGCAGCCAAGCCAGGGGGGCTGGAAACACCATATATTTT
>NA|NA|TRBJ2-7|TRBV25-1
CANSEYSPGFSYKQYF
TGTGCCAACAGTGAATATAGCCCAGGGTTCTCCTACAAGCAGTACTTC
>TRBD2|many|TRBJ2-5|TRBV5-1
CASSYLPSGGAQETQYF
TGCGCCAGCAGCTATCTCCCTAGCGGGGGGGCTCAGGAGACCCAGTACTTC
>NA|many|TRBJ1-6|TRBV23-1
CASSQPRTEENSPLHF
TGCGCCAGCAGTCAACCTAGGACAGAAGAAAATTCACCCCTCCACTTT
>NA|few|TRBJ2-7|TRBV19
CASSIGSRSYEQYF
TGTGCCAGTAGTATCGGTTCCAGGTCCTACGAGCAGTACTTC
>TRBD1|many|TRBJ2-3|TRBV27
CASSMGQGPDTQYF
TGTGCCAGCAGTATGGGACAGGGTCCAGATACGCAGTATTTT
>NA|few|TRBJ2-7|TRBV4-1
CASSQSRDTEQYF
TGCGCCAGCAGCCAGTCCCGGGACACGGAGCAGTACTTC
>NA|many|TRBJ2-5|TRBV4-1
CASSQDVSWIQETQYF
TGCGCCAGCAGCCAAGACGTCAGTTGGATCCAAGAGACCCAGTACTTC
>NA|NA|TRBJ2-3|TRBV18
CASSSPDDTQYF
TGTGCCAGCTCCTCACCAGATGATACGCAGTATTTT
>NA|few|TRBJ1-5|TRBV7-9
CASSLDMYSNQPQHF
TGTGCCAGCAGCTTAGACATGTATAGCAATCAGCCCCAGCATTTT
>NA|few|TRBJ2-7|TRBV9
CASSVEGGAGPMDEQYF
TGTGCCAGCAGCGTAGAAGGCGGGGCAGGCCCTATGGACGAGCAGTATTTC
>TRBD2|few|TRBJ2-3|TRBV10-3
CAISKPGGLNTQYF
TGTGCCATCAGTAAGCCGGGGGGGCTGAATACGCAGTATTTT
>NA|many|TRBJ2-3|TRBV11-2
CASSYGGDTQYF
TGTGCCAGCAGTTACGGTGGCGATACGCAGTATTTT
>TRBD1|many|TRBJ2-7|TRBV6-2/TRBV6-3
CASSYSRDRGYEQYF
TGTGCCAGCAGTTACTCGCGGGACAGGGGATACGAGCAGTACTTC
>TRBD1|NA|TRBJ2-6|TRBV6-2/TRBV6-3
CASNWAGTGGPRGANVLTF
TGTGCCAGCAACTGGGCCGGGACAGGGGGTCCCAGGGGGGCCAACGTCCTGACTTTC
>TRBD1|few|TRBJ2-5|TRBV12-3/TRBV12-4
CASSFDRGPKETQYF
TGTGCCAGCAGTTTCGACAGGGGCCCTAAGGAGACCCAGTACTTC
>TRBD2|NA|TRBJ2-3|TRBV3-1
CASSQRGGAGDTQYF
TGTGCCAGCAGCCAGAGGGGAGGGGCCGGAGATACGCAGTATTTT
>NA|NA|TRBJ2-7|TRBV4-1
CASSQDLRQSYEQYF
TGCGCCAGCAGCCAAGATTTGAGACAGAGTTACGAGCAGTACTTC
>TRBD1|few|TRBJ2-3|TRBV6-4
CASSDWGTGVDTQYF
TGTGCCAGCAGTGACTGGGGGACAGGCGTTGATACGCAGTATTTT
>NA|few|TRBJ2-3|TRBV19
CASGLNTDTQYF
TGTGCCAGCGGACTTAATACAGATACGCAGTATTTT
>TRBD1|many|TRBJ2-5|TRBV7-7
CASSPTGQGQETQYF
TGTGCCAGCAGCCCGACGGGACAGGGACAAGAGACCCAGTACTTC
>NA|NA|TRBJ1-1|TRBV30
CAWSVGQNAEAFF
TGTGCCTGGAGTGTAGGGCAGAACGCTGAAGCTTTCTTT
>NA|NA|TRBJ2-3|TRBV7-9
CASSPGVADTQYF
TGTGCCAGCAGCCCGGGAGTAGCAGATACGCAGTATTTT